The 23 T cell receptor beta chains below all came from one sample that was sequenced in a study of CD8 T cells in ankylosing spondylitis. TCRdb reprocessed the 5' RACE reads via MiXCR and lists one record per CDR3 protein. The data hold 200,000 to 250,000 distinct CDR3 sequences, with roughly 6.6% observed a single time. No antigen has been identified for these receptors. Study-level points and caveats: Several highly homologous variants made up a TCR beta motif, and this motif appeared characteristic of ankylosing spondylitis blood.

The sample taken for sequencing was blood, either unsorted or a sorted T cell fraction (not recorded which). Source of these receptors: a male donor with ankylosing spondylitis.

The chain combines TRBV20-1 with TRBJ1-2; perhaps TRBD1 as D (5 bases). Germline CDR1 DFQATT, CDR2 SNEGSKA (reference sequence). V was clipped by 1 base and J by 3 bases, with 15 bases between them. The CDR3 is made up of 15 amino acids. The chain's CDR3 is CSARVERGRDYGYTF. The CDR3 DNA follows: TGCAGTGCTAGAGTGGAGAGGGGACGGGACTATGGCTACACCTTC.

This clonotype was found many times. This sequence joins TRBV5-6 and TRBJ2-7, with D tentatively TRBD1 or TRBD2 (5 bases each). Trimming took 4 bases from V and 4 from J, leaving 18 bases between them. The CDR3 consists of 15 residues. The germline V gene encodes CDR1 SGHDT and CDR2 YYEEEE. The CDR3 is CASSPDGAAPYEQYF. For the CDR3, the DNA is TGTGCCAGCAGCCCGGACGGGGCAGCTCCATACGAGCAGTACTTC.

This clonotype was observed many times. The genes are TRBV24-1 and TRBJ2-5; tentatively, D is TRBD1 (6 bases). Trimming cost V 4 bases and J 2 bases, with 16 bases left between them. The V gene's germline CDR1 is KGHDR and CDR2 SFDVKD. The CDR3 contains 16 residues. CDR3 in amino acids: CATSDSPGVQQETQYF. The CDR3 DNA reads TGTGCCACCAGTGACTCCCCAGGGGTCCAACAAGAGACCCAGTACTTC.

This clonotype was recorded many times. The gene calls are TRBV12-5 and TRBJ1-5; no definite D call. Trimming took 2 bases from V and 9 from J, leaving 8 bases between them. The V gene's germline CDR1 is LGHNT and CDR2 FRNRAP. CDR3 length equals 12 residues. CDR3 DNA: TGTGCTAGTGGTTTGAACCTCGTGCCCCAGCATTTT. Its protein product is CASGLNLVPQHF.

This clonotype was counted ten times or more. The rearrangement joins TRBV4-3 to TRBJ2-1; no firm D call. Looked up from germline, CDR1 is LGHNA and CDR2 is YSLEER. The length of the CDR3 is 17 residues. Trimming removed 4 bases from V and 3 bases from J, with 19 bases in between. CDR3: CASSLSRAETFYNEQFF. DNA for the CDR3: TGCGCCAGCAGCCTAAGTAGGGCGGAAACCTTCTACAATGAGCAGTTCTTC.

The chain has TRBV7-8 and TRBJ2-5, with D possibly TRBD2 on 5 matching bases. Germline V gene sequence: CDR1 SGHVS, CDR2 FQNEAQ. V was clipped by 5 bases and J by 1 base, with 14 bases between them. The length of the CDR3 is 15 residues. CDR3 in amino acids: CASSPYGGRQETQYF. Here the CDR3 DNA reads TGTGCCAGCAGCCCTTATGGCGGGCGCCAAGAGACCCAGTACTTC.

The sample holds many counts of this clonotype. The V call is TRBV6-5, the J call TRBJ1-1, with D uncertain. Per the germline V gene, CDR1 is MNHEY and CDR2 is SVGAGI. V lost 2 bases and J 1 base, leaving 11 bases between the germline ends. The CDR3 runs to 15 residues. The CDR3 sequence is CASSYGDNSNTEAFF. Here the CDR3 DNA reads TGTGCCAGCAGTTACGGCGACAACTCGAACACTGAAGCTTTCTTT.

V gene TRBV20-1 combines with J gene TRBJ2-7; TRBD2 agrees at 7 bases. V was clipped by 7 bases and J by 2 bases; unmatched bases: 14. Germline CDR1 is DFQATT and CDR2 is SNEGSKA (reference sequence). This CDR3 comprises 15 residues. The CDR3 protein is CSVPPGREFTYEQYF. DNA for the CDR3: TGCAGTGTTCCCCCCGGGCGGGAGTTCACCTACGAGCAGTACTTC.

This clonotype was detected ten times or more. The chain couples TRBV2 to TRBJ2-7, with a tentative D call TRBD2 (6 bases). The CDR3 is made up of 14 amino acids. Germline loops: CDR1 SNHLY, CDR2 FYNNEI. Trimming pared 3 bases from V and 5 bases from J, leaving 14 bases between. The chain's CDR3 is CASSDREVSDEQYF. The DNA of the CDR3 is TGTGCCAGCAGTGATAGGGAGGTTTCAGACGAGCAGTACTTC. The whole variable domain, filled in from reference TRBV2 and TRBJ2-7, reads EPEVTQTPSHQVTQMGQEVILRCVPISNHLYFYWYRQILGQKVEFLVSFYNNEISEKSEIFDDQFSVERPDGSNFTLKIRSTKLEDSAMYFCASSDREVSDEQYFGPGTRLTVT.

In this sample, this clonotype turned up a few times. The DNA of the CDR3 is TGTGCCAGCAGTTACGGACGGGGAGAGACCCAGTACTTC. Translating it yields CASSYGRGETQYF. The chain links TRBV6-2 or TRBV6-3 to TRBJ2-5, with a possible D match to TRBD2 (5 bases). Germline V gene lookup returns CDR1 MNHEY and CDR2 SVGEGT. The CDR3 is made up of 13 amino acids. V was pared by 2 bases and J by 4 bases, with 8 bases between.

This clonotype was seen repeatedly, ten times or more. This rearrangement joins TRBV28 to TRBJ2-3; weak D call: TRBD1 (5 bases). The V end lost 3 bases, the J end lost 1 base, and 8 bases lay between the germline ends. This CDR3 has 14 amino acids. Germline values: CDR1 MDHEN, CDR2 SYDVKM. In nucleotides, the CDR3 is TGTGCCAGCAGTTTGGGCAGGGGCACAGATACGCAGTATTTT. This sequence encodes CASSLGRGTDTQYF. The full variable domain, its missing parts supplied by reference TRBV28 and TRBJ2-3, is DVKVTQSSRYLVKRTGEKVFLECVQDMDHENMFWYRQDPGLGLRLIYFSYDVKMKEKGDIPEGYSVSREKKERFSLILESASTNQTSMYLCASSLGRGTDTQYFGPGTRLTVL.

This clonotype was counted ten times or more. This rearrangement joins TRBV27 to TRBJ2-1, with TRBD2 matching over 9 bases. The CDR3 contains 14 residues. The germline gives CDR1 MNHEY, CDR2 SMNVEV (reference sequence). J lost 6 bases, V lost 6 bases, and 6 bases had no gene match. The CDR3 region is CASRSGGFFNEQFF. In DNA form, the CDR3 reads TGTGCCAGCAGGAGCGGGGGGTTTTTCAATGAGCAGTTCTTC.

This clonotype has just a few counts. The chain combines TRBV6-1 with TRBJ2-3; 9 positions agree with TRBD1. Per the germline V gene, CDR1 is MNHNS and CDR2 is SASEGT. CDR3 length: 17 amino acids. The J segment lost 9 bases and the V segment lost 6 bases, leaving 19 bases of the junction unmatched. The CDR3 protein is CASSRTGVRDVVGTQYF. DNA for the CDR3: TGTGCCAGCAGCCGGACAGGGGTCCGGGACGTAGTAGGGACGCAGTATTTT.

This chain's CDR3 is CASKFPGDTQYF. The CDR3 DNA reads as TGTGCCAGCAAATTTCCTGGAGATACGCAGTATTTT. The V gene is TRBV28, the J gene TRBJ2-3; D is unresolved. Trimming cost V 7 bases and J 5 bases, with 10 bases left between them. Germline V gives CDR1 MDHEN, CDR2 SYDVKM. There are 12 residues in the CDR3.

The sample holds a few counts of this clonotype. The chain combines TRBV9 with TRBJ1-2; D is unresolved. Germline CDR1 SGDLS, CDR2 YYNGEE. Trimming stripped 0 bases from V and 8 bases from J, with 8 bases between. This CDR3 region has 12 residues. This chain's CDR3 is CASSVGARGYTF. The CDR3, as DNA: TGTGCCAGCAGCGTAGGGGCTCGGGGCTACACCTTC.

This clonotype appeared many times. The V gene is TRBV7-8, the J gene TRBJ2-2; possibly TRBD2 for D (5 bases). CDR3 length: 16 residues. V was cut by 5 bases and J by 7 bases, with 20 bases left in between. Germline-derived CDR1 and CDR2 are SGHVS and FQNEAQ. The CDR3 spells CASSPPTLALGGELFF. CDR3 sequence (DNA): TGTGCCAGCAGCCCACCAACCCTAGCCCTGGGCGGGGAGCTGTTTTTT.

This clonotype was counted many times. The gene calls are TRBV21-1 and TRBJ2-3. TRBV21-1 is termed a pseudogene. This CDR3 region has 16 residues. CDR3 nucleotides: TGTGCCAGCAGCAAAGGGCCAGGTGCGAGGGCAGATACGCAGTATTTT. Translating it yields CASSKGPGARADTQYF.

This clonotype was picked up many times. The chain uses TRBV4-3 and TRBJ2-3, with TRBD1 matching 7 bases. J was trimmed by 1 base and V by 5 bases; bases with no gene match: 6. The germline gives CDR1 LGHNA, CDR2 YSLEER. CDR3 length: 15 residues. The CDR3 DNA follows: TGCGCCAGCAGCTTAGGGGGCAGGGGCACAGATACGCAGTATTTT. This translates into CASSLGGRGTDTQYF.

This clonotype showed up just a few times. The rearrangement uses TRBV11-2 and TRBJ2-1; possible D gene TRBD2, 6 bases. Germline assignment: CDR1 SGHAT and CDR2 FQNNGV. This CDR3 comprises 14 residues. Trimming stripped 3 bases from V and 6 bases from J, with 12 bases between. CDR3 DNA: TGTGCCAGCAGCTTGCGGGGTAGGGGCAATGAGCAGTTCTTC. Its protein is CASSLRGRGNEQFF.

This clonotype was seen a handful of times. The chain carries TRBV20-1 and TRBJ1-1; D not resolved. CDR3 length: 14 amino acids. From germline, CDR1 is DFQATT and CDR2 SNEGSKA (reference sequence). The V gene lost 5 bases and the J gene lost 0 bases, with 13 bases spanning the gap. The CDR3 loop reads CSAVFGRMNTEAFF. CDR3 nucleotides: TGCAGTGCTGTTTTCGGACGGATGAACACTGAAGCTTTCTTT.

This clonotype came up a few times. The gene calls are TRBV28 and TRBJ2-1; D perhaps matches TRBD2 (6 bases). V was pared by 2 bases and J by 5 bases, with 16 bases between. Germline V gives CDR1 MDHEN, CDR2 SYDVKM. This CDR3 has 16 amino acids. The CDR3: CASSLGIGTANNEQFF. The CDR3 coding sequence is TGTGCCAGCAGTTTAGGCATTGGGACTGCGAACAATGAGCAGTTCTTC. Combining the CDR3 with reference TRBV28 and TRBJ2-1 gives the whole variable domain DVKVTQSSRYLVKRTGEKVFLECVQDMDHENMFWYRQDPGLGLRLIYFSYDVKMKEKGDIPEGYSVSREKKERFSLILESASTNQTSMYLCASSLGIGTANNEQFFGPGTRLTVL.

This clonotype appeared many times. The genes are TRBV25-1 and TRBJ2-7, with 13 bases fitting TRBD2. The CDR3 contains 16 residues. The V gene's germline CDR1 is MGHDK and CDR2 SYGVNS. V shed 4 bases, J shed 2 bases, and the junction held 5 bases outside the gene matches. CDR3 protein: CASSAPGLAGTYEQYF. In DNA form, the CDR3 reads TGTGCCAGCAGTGCACCGGGACTAGCGGGAACCTACGAGCAGTACTTC.

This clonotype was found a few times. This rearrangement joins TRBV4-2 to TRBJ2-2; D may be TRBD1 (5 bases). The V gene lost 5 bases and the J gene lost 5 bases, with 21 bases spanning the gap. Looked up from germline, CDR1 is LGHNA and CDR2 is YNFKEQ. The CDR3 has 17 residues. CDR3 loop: CASSGQRGSRRTGELFF. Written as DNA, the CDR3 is TGTGCCAGCAGCGGACAACGTGGTAGTCGAAGGACCGGGGAGCTGTTTTTT.